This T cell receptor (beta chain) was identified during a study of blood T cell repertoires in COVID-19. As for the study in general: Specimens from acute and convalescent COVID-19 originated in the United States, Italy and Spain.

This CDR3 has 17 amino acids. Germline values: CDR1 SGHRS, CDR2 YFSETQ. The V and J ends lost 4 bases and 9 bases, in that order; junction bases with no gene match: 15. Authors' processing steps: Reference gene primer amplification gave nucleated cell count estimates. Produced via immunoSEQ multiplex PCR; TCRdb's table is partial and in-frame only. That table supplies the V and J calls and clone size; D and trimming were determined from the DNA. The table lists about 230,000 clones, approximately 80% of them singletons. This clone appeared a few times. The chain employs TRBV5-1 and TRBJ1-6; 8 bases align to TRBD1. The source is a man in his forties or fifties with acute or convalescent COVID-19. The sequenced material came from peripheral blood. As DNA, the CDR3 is TGCGCCAGCAGCCCGATAGGACAGGGACATATGGGTTCACCCCTCCACTTT. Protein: CASSPIGQGHMGSPLHF.